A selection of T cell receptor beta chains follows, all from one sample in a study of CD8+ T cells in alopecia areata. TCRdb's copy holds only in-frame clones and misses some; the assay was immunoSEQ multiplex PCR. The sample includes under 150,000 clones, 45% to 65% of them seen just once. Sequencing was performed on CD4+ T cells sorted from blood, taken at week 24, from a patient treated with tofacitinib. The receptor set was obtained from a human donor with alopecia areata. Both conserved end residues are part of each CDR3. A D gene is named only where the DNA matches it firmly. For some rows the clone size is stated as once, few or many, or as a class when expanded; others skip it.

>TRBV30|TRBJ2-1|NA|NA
TGTGCCTGGGATGAGGGGACAGAGCAGTTCTTC
CAWDEGTEQFF
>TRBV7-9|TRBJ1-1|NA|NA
TGTGCCAGCAGCCCCTACTTGACTGAAGCTTTCTTT
CASSPYLTEAFF
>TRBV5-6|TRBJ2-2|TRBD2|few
TGTGCCAGCAGCTTGGCCCCCCTTCGGCGGGGGGGCACCGGGGAGCTGTTTTTT
CASSLAPLRRGGTGELFF
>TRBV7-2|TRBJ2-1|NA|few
TGTGCCAGCAGCTCATACTTCGACAGATACAATGAGCAGTTCTTC
CASSSYFDRYNEQFF
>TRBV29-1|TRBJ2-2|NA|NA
TGCAGCGTTGCGCGGCCTTCGAACACCGGGGAGCTGTTTTTT
CSVARPSNTGELFF
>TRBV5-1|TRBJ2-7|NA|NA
TGCGCCAGCTGTTTGAGACAGAGACACTACGAGCAGTACTTC
CASCLRQRHYEQYF
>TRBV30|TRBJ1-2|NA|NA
TGTGCCTGGAGTGTACCGGGGCCCGGCAACTATGGCTACACCTTC
CAWSVPGPGNYGYTF
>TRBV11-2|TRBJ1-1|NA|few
TGTGCCAGCAGCTCTAAGGGGGGGACTGAAGCTTTCTTT
CASSSKGGTEAFF
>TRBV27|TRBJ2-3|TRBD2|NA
TGTGCCAGCAGTTTTGGTAGCGGGGGGCGGTTCACAGATACGCAGTATTTT
CASSFGSGGRFTDTQYF
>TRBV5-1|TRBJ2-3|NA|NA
TGCGCCAGCAGCTTTGGGCAGGACACAGATACGCAGTATTTT
CASSFGQDTDTQYF
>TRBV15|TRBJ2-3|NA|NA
TGTGCCACCAGCATATCCCGGGCGGGGTTGGATACGCAGTATTTT
CATSISRAGLDTQYF